This entry lists 8 T cell receptor beta chains sequenced from one sample in a study of metastatic and nonmetastatic thyroid tumors. TCRdb re-called the PCR reads with MiXCR. The sample consists of several thousand clones, more than 15% of them appearing once. Prior to thyroid surgery, none of the patients had received any treatment. The sequenced sample consisted of tumor tissue. The receptor source for this set is a male donor with papillary thyroid cancer or a benign thyroid nodule (not recorded which). Some clones in this sample may be carry-over from other donors' samples.

This clone occurred many times. The rearrangement links TRBV7-8 to TRBJ2-2; D may be TRBD1 (5 bases). Trimming left V 2 bases short and J 1 base short, with 5 bases between. The CDR3 consists of 14 residues. CDR1 is SGHVS, CDR2 FQNEAQ, per germline. The CDR3 nucleotides are TGTGCCAGCAGCTTAACAGGGAACACCGGGGAGCTGTTTTTT. It yields the protein CASSLTGNTGELFF.

The table lists this clone with many counts. The chain links TRBV3-1 to TRBJ1-3, with a possible D match to TRBD1 (6 bases). V was cut by 3 bases and J by 0 bases, with 15 bases left in between. Germline CDR1 is LGHDT and CDR2 is YNNKEL (reference sequence). The CDR3 is made up of 17 amino acids. The CDR3 spells CASSHQGLGLSGNTIYF. CDR3 coding DNA: TGTGCCAGCAGCCATCAGGGGTTGGGGCTCTCTGGAAACACCATATATTTT.

In its sample, this clone was seen many times. The chain couples TRBV20-1 to TRBJ2-7; 7 positions agree with TRBD1. This CDR3 is built from 13 residues. V trimming: 4 bases; J trimming: 1 base; junction bases outside the gene matches: 4. Germline assignment: CDR1 DFQATT and CDR2 SNEGSKA (reference sequence). Written as DNA, the CDR3 is TGCAGTGCTACGACAGGGCTATCCTACGAGCAGTACTTC. Its translation is CSATTGLSYEQYF.

This clone is deemed medium-sized. The chain links TRBV6-2 or TRBV6-3 to TRBJ1-1; 11 bases line up with TRBD1. CDR3 length: 15 amino acids. The J segment lost 5 bases and the V segment lost 5 bases, leaving 7 bases of the junction unmatched. CDR1 MNHEY and CDR2 SVGEGT come from the germline V gene. The CDR3 region is CASSRPGQGATEAFF. In nucleotides, the CDR3 is TGTGCCAGCAGTAGGCCTGGACAGGGGGCTACTGAAGCTTTCTTT.

By sample share, this clone is medium-sized (0.01 to 0.1%). The chain joins TRBV20-1 to TRBJ2-3; 14 nucleotides align to TRBD2. V shed 5 bases, J shed 2 bases, and the junction held 3 bases outside the gene matches. Germline-derived CDR1 and CDR2 are DFQATT and SNEGSKA (reference sequence). The CDR3 runs 15 residues. Written as DNA, the CDR3 is TGCAGTGCTCCGGGACTAGCGGGAGACACAGATACGCAGTATTTT. This translates into CSAPGLAGDTDTQYF.

This clone came up a few times. This chain uses TRBV6-1 with TRBJ1-1; unclear D gene. Germline V gene lookup returns CDR1 MNHNS and CDR2 SASEGT. The germline V and J ends were trimmed by 0 bases and 0 bases, with 11 bases remaining between them. CDR3 length equals 16 residues. CDR3 protein: CASSEAGSYMNTEAFF. The CDR3 region has the DNA TGTGCCAGCAGTGAAGCGGGCAGCTACATGAACACTGAAGCTTTCTTT.

This clone has a count of ten or more. This may come from a read error, since a much larger clone is one base off. Other DNA sequences of this sample code for an identical CDR3. The rearrangement joins TRBV4-1 to TRBJ2-2, with a tentative D call TRBD1 (6 bases). Germline CDR1 reads MGHRA; CDR2 reads YSYEKL. The CDR3 is made up of 15 amino acids. The CDR3 DNA is TGCGCCAGCAGCCAAGATACAGGGTACGCCGGAGAGCTGTTTTTT. Translating it yields CASSQDTGYAGELFF.

This clone is judged medium-sized. The chain links TRBV27 to TRBJ2-2; no clear D gene. The CDR3 contains 14 residues. Deletions cut 8 bases from V and 5 bases from J, with 15 bases between. Looked up from germline, CDR1 is MNHEY and CDR2 is SMNVEV (reference sequence). CDR3 sequence (DNA): TGTGCCAGCCACCGGGCGGCCGGGACCGGGGAGCTGTTTTTT. Translation gives CASHRAAGTGELFF.